The present T cell receptor beta chain was sequenced within a study of T cell responses to AZD1222 COVID-19 vaccine. This clone occurred once. Measured with immunoSEQ multiplex PCR; TCRdb has only the in-frame clones, and not every one. The sample yields approximately 110,000 clones, approximately 89% seen once. V was trimmed by 1 base and J by 2 bases, leaving 8 bases between them. This CDR3 contains 14 residues. Germline CDR1 is SGHDN and CDR2 is FVKESK. The clonotype comes from an adult who received the AZD1222 COVID-19 vaccine. The chain employs TRBV14 and TRBJ1-1; maybe TRBD1 (5 bases). The input for sequencing was peripheral blood, taken 28 days after the second AZD1222 dose. The CDR3 nucleotides are TGTGCCAGCAGCCAAGTAGACAGAAACACTGAAGCTTTCTTT. The encoded protein is CASSQVDRNTEAFF.